This T cell receptor (beta chain) comes out of a study of blood T cell repertoires in COVID-19. This CDR3 contains 17 residues. V was pared by 5 bases and J by 0 bases, with 9 bases of the junction left unmatched. The V gene's germline CDR1 is LGHDT and CDR2 YNNKEL (reference sequence). Method: immunoSEQ multiplex PCR; TCRdb's copy keeps in-frame clones and lacks some. The sample consists of over 100,000 clones, 78% of them appearing once. The receptor was isolated from a man aged 55 to 70 with active or convalescent COVID-19. The rearrangement joins TRBV3-1 (or the pseudogene TRBV3-2) to TRBJ2-1; 8 bases line up with TRBD2. Sequenced material: peripheral blood. The CDR3 region has the DNA TGTGCCAGCAGCTCCGGATCGGGAGGGCTCTCCTACAATGAGCAGTTCTTC. This translates into CASSSGSGGLSYNEQFF.